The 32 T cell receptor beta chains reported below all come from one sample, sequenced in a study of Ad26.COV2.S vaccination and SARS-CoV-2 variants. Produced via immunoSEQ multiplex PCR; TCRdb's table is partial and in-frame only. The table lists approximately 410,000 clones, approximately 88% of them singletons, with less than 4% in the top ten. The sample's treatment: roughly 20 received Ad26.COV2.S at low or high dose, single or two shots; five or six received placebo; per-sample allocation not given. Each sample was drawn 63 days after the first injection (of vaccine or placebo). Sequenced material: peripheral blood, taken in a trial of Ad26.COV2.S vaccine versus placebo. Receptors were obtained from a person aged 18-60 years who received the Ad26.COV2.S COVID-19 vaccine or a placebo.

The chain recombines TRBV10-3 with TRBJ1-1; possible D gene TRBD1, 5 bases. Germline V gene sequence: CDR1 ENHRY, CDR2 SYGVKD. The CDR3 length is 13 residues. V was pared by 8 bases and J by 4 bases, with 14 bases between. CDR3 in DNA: TGTGCCATCGGGCAGGGTTTGGGCACTGAAGCTTTCTTT. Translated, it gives CAIGQGLGTEAFF.

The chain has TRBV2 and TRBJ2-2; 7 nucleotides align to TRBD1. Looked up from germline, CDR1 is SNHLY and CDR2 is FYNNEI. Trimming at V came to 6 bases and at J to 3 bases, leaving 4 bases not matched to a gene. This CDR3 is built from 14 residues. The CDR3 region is CASSLGQYTGELFF. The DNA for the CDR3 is TGTGCCAGCAGCCTGGGACAGTACACCGGGGAGCTGTTTTTT.

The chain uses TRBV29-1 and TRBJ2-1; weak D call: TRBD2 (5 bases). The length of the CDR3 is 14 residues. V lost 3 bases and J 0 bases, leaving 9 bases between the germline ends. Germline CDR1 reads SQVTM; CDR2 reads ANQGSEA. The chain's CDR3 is CSVDRTVSYNEQFF. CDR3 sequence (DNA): TGCAGCGTTGACAGGACTGTCTCCTACAATGAGCAGTTCTTC.

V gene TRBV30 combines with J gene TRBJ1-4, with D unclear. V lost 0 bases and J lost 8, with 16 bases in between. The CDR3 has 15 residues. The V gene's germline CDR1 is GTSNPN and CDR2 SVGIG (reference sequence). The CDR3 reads CAWSVLRPTGEKLFF. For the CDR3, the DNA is TGTGCCTGGAGTGTACTTCGTCCCACTGGGGAAAAACTGTTTTTT.

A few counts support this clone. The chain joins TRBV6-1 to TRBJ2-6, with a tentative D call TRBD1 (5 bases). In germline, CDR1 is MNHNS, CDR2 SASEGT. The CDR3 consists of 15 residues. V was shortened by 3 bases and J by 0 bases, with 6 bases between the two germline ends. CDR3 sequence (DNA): TGTGCCAGCAGTGACAGGGTCTCTGGGGCCAACGTCCTGACTTTC. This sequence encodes CASSDRVSGANVLTF.

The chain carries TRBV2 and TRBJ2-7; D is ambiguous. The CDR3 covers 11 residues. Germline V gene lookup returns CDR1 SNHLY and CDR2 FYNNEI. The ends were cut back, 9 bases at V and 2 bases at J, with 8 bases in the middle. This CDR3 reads CASYDTYEQYF. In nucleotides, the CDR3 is TGTGCCAGTTACGACACCTACGAGCAGTACTTC.

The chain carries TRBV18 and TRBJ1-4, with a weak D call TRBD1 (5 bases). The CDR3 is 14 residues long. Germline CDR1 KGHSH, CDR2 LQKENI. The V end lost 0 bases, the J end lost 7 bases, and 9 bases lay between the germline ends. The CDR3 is CASSPPGESEKLFF. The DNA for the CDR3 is TGTGCCAGCTCACCACCGGGGGAGTCTGAAAAACTGTTTTTT. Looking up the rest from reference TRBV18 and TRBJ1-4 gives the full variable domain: NAGVMQNPRHLVRRRGQEARLRCSPMKGHSHVYWYRQLPEEGLKFMVYLQKENIIDESGMPKERFSAEFPKEGPSILRIQQVVRGDSAAYFCASSPPGESEKLFFGSGTQLSVL.

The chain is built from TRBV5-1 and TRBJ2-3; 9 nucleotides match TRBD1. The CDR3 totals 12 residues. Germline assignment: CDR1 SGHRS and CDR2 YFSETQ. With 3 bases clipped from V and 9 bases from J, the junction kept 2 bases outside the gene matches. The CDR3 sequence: CASSSGTGTQYF. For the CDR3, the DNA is TGCGCCAGCAGCTCCGGGACAGGGACGCAGTATTTT.

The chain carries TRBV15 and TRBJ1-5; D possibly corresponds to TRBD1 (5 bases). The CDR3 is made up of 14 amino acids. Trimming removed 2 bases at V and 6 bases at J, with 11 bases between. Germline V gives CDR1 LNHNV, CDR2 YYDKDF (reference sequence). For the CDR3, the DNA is TGTGCCACCAGCAGAACCTCAGGGAGTCAGCCCCAGCATTTT. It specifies CATSRTSGSQPQHF.

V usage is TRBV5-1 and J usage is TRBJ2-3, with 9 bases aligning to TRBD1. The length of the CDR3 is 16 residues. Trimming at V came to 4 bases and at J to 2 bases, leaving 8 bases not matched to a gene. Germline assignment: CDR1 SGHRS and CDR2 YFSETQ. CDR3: CASSVLGQGSTDTQYF. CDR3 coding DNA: TGCGCCAGCAGCGTGTTAGGACAGGGGTCCACAGATACGCAGTATTTT.

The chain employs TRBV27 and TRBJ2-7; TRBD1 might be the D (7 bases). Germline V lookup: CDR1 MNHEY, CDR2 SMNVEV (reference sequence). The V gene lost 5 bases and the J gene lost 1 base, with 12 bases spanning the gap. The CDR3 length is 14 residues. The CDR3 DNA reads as TGTGCCAGCAGTGAGACAGGGAGGTCCTACGAGCAGTACTTC. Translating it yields CASSETGRSYEQYF.

The CDR3 here is CASSVDGEDTQYF. DNA for the CDR3: TGTGCCAGCAGCGTAGATGGAGAAGATACGCAGTATTTT. The chain combines TRBV9 with TRBJ2-3; D uncertain. V was trimmed by 0 bases and J by 5 bases, leaving 7 bases between them. CDR1 is SGDLS, CDR2 YYNGEE, per germline. CDR3 length: 13 residues.

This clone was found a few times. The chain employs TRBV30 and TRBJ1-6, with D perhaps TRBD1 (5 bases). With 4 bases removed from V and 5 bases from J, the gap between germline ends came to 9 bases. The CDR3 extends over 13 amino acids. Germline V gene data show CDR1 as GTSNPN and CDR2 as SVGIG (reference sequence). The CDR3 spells CAWIATDNSPLHF. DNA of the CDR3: TGTGCCTGGATCGCGACAGATAATTCACCCCTCCACTTT.

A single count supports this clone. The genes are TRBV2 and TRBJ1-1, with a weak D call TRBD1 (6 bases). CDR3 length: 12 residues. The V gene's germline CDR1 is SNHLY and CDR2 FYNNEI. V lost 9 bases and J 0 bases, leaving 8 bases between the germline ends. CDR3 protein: CARGQLNTEAFF. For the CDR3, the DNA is TGTGCCAGAGGACAGTTGAACACTGAAGCTTTCTTT.

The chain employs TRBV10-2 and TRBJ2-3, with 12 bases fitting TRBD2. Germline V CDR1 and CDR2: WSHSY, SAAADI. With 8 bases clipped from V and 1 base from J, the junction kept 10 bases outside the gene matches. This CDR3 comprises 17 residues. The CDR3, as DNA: TGCGCCAGCGGACTAGCGGGGACCCGCTTAGGCACAGATACGCAGTATTTT. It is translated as CASGLAGTRLGTDTQYF.

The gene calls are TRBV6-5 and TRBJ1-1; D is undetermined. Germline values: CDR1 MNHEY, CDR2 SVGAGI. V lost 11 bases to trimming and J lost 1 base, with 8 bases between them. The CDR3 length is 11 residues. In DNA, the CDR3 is TGTGCCGCAGTCGGGAACACTGAAGCTTTCTTT. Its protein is CAAVGNTEAFF.

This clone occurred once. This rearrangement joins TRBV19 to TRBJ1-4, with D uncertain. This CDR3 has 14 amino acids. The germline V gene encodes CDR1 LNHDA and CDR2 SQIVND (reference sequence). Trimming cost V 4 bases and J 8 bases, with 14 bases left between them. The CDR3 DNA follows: TGTGCCAGTAGTAGAGGAATCTACGCGGAAAAACTGTTTTTT. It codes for CASSRGIYAEKLFF.

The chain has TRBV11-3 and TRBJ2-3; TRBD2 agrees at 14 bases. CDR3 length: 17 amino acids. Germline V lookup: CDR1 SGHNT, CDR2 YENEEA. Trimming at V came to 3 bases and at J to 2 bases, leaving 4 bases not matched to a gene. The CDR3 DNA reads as TGTGCCAGCAGCTTGGGACTAGCGGGGGTTGACACAGATACGCAGTATTTT. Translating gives CASSLGLAGVDTDTQYF.

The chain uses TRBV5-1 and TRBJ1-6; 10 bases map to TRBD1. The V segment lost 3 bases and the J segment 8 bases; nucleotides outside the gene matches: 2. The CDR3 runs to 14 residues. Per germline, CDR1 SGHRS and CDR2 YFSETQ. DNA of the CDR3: TGCGCCAGCAGCTCCGGGACAGGGGATTCACCCCTCCACTTT. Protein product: CASSSGTGDSPLHF. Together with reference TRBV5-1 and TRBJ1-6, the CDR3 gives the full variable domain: KAGVTQTPRYLIKTRGQQVTLSCSPISGHRSVSWYQQTPGQGLQFLFEYFSETQRNKGNFPGRFSGRQFSNSRSEMNVSTLELGDSALYLCASSSGTGDSPLHFGNGTRLTVT.

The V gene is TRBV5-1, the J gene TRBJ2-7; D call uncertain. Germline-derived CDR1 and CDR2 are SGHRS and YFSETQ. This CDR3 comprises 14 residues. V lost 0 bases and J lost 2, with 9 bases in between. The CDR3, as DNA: TGCGCCAGCAGCTTGGCAAGCCGGACCTACGAGCAGTACTTC. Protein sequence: CASSLASRTYEQYF.

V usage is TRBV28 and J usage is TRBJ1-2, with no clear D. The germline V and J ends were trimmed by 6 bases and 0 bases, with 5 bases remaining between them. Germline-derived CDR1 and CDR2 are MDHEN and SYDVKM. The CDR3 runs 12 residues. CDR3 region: CASREPNYGYTF. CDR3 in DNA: TGTGCCAGCAGGGAGCCTAACTATGGCTACACCTTC.

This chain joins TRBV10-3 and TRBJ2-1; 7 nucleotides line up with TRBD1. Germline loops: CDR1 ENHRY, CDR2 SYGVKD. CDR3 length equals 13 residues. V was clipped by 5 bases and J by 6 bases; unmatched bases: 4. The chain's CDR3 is CAISPGQSNEQFF. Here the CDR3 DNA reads TGTGCCATCAGTCCGGGACAGAGCAATGAGCAGTTCTTC.

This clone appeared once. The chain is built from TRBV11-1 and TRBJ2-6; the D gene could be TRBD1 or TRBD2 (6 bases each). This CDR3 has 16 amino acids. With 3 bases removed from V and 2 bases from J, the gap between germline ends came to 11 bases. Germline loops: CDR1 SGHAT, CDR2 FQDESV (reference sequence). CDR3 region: CASSFGGGAGANVLTF. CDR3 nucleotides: TGTGCCAGCAGCTTCGGAGGGGGTGCTGGGGCCAACGTCCTGACTTTC.

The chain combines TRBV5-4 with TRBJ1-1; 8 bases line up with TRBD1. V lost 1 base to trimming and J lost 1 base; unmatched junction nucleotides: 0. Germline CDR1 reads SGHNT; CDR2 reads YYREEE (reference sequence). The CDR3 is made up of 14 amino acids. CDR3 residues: CASSLTGGNTEAFF. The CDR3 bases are TGTGCCAGCAGCTTGACAGGGGGGAACACTGAAGCTTTCTTT.

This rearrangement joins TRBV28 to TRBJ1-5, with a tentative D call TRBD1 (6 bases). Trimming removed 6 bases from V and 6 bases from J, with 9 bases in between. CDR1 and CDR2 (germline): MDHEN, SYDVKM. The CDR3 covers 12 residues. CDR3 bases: TGTGCCAGCAGGTTACAGGGTCAGCCCCAGCATTTT. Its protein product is CASRLQGQPQHF.

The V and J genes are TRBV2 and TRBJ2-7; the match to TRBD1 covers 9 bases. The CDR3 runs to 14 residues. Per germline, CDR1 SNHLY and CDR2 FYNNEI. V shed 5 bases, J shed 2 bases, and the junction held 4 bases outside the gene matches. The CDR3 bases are TGTGCCAGCAGTCCCGGGACAGGGCCCTACGAGCAGTACTTC. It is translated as CASSPGTGPYEQYF. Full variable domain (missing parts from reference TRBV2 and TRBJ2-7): EPEVTQTPSHQVTQMGQEVILRCVPISNHLYFYWYRQILGQKVEFLVSFYNNEISEKSEIFDDQFSVERPDGSNFTLKIRSTKLEDSAMYFCASSPGTGPYEQYFGPGTRLTVT.

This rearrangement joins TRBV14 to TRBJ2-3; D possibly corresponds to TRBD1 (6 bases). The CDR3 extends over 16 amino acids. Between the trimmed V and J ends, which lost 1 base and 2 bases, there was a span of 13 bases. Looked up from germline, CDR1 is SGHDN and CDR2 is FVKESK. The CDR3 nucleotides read TGTGCCAGCAGCCAAGTCCCAGGGGCTGTCACAGATACGCAGTATTTT. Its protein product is CASSQVPGAVTDTQYF.

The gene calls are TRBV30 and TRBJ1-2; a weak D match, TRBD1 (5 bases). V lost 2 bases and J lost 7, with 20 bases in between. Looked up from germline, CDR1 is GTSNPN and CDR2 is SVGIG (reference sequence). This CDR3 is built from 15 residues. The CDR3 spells CAWSRFQGSGTGYTF. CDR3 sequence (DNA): TGTGCCTGGAGTCGGTTTCAGGGATCGGGGACTGGCTACACCTTC.

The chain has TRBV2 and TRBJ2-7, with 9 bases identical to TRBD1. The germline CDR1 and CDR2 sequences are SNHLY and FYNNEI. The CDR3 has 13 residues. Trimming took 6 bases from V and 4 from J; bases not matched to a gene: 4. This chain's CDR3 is CASSRDRVYEQYF. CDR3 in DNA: TGTGCCAGCAGCCGGGACAGGGTTTACGAGCAGTACTTC.

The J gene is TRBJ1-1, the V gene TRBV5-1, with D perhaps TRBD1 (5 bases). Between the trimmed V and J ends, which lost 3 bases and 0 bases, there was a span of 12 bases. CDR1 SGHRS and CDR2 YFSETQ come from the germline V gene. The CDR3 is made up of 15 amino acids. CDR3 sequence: CASSWDLTVNTEAFF. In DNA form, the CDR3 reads TGCGCCAGCAGCTGGGACTTGACAGTGAACACTGAAGCTTTCTTT.

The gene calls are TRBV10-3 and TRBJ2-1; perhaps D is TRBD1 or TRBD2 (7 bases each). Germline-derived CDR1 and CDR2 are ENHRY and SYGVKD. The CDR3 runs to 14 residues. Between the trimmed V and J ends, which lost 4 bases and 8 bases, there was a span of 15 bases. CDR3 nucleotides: TGTGCCATCAGTGGGGGACAGCGGGGATATGAGCAGTTCTTC. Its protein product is CAISGGQRGYEQFF.

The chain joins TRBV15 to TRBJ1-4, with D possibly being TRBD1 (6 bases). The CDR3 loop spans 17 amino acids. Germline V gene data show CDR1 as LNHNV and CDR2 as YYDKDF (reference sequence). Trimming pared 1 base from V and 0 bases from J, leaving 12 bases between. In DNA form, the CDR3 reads TGTGCCACCAGCAGAGGTCAGGGGCCCCCAACTAATGAAAAACTGTTTTTT. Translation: CATSRGQGPPTNEKLFF.